This note documents a single T cell receptor beta chain sequence. This sample is part of a study of T cells in tuberculosis. Study details: The T cells targeted glucose monomycolate, a mycobacterial lipid, via CD1B.

The repertoire was sequenced with immunoSEQ multiplex PCR; TCRdb's copy has only in-frame clones and lacks some. The data show under 35,000 clones, about 92% seen once. The time point was: new active TB diagnosis, blood taken before or within 7 days of starting treatment. In germline, CDR1 is SGHNT, CDR2 YENEEA. The CDR3 covers 15 residues. Trimming took off 5 bases at V and 1 base at J, with 15 bases between the two ends. The source was PBMCs, collected at tuberculosis diagnosis. The chain is built from TRBV11-3 and TRBJ2-7; TRBD1 might be the D (6 bases). The source of this sequence is an adult with tuberculosis. Some clones in this sample may be carry-over from other donors' samples. CDR3 nucleotide sequence: TGTGCCAGCAGCCCCGGGACACAGATTTCCTACGAGCAGTACTTC. Translation: CASSPGTQISYEQYF.